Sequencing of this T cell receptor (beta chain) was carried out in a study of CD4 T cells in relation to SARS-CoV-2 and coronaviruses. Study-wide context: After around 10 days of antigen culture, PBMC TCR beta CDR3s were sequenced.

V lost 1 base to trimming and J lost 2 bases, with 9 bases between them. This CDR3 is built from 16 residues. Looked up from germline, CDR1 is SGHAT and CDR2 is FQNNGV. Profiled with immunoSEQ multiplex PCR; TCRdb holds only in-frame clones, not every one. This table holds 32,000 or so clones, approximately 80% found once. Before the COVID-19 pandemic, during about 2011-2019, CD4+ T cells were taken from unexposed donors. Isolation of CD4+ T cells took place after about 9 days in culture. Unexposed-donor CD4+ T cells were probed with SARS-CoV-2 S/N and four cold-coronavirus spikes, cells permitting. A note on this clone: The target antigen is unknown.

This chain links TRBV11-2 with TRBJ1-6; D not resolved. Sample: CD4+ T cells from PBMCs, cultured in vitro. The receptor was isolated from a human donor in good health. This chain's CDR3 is CASSLAQETYNSPLHF. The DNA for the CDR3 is TGTGCCAGCAGCTTAGCGCAGGAGACCTATAATTCACCCCTCCACTTT.